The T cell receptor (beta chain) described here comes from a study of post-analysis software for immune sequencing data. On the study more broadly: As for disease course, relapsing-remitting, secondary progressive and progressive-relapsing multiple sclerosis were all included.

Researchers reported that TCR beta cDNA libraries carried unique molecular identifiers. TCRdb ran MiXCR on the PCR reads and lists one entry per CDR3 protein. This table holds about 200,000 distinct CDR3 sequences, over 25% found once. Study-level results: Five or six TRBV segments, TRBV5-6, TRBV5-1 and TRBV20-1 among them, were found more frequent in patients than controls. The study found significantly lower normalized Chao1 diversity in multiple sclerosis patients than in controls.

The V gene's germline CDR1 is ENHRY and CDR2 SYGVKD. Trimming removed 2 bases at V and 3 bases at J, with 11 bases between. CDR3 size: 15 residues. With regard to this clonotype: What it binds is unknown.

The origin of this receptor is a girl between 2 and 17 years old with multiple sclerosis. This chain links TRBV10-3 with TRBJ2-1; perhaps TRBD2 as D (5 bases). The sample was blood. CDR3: CAISEASGDYNEQFF. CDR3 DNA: TGTGCCATCAGTGAGGCCAGCGGAGACTACAATGAGCAGTTCTTC.